The present T cell receptor (beta chain) was sequenced within a study of human T cells and chemical hapten exposure. Original data processing: A per-sample median of around 88,000 TCRs was observed, with counts ranging from about 23,224 to 700,000. TCRdb ran MiXCR on the RACE reads and lists one entry per CDR3 protein. V and J calls and clone size were set by TCRdb, not the authors. The sample records about 74,000 distinct CDR3 sequences, 12% to 15% being singletons. Time point indicated: pre-sensitization, week 0. The treatment is: therapeutic diphenylcyclopropenone sensitization with weekly scalp DPC. This clonotype was sampled from a woman between 45 and 65 years old with alopecia areata. Some clones in this sample may be carry-over from other donors' samples. This sample comprised whole blood, obtained in connection with sensitization to the hapten diphenylcyclopropenone (DPC).

CDR3 residues: CSARRGANEQFF. The CDR3 coding sequence is TGCAGTGCCAGAAGGGGGGCCAATGAGCAGTTCTTC. The J gene is TRBJ2-1, the V gene TRBV20-1, with D tentatively TRBD1 or TRBD2 (6 bases each). The germline V gene has CDR1 DFQATT and CDR2 SNEGSKA (reference sequence). The CDR3 is made up of 12 amino acids. The germline V and J ends were trimmed by 6 bases and 6 bases, with 12 bases remaining between them.